These 24 T cell receptor beta chains originate from one sample sequenced in a study of a mutant IDH1 vaccine in newly diagnosed glioma. Here immunoSEQ multiplex PCR was the method, and the copy in TCRdb shows in-frame clones only, minus some. Of some 51,000 clones in the sample, more than 60% are singletons; the top ten hold about 1.7%. Time point defined: baseline, week 1 (first vaccination visit). Treatment specified: pre-vaccination baseline after standard-of-care therapy. The sequences come from PBMCs, collected from a glioma patient treated with radiotherapy, temozolomide or both. Receptors originate from a middle-aged woman with glioma.

The V call is TRBV27, the J call TRBJ2-3, with TRBD2 matching over 10 bases. J gave up 5 bases and V 5 bases, and 13 bases lay outside the gene matches. CDR1 and CDR2 from the germline V gene are MNHEY and SMNVEV (reference sequence). The CDR3 length is 17 residues. CDR3 loop: CASSTRGLAGVVDTQYF. Here the CDR3 DNA reads TGTGCCAGCAGTACGAGGGGGCTAGCGGGGGTCGTAGATACGCAGTATTTT.

The chain joins TRBV18 to TRBJ2-7; 14 bases map to TRBD2. V lost 6 bases, J lost 7 bases, and 8 bases stayed unmatched. The germline gives CDR1 KGHSH, CDR2 LQKENI. The CDR3 runs 15 residues. CDR3 nucleotide sequence: TGTGCCAGCTCCCGACGGGGACTAGCGGGGGAAGAGCAGTACTTC. Its protein product is CASSRRGLAGEEQYF.

The genes are TRBV7-8 and TRBJ2-2, with TRBD1 matching 7 bases. The CDR3 spans 15 residues. CDR1 is SGHVS and CDR2 is FQNEAQ in the germline V gene. V lost 4 bases, J lost 2 bases, and 4 bases stayed unmatched. The CDR3 DNA reads as TGTGCCAGCAGCTATGACAGGGATAACACCGGGGAGCTGTTTTTT. This gives the protein CASSYDRDNTGELFF.

This clone was detected once. This rearrangement joins TRBV7-6 to TRBJ1-4; D is ambiguous. Trimming left V 4 bases short and J 8 bases short, with 11 bases between. Germline V lookup: CDR1 SGHVS, CDR2 FNYEAQ. CDR3 length: 13 residues. CDR3 amino acids: CASSYREREKLFF. CDR3 bases: TGTGCCAGCAGCTACCGAGAGCGAGAAAAACTGTTTTTT. The full variable domain, completed using reference TRBV7-6 and TRBJ1-4, is GAGVSQSPRYKVTKRGQDVALRCDPISGHVSLYWYRQALGQGPEFLTYFNYEAQQDKSGLPNDRFSAERPEGSISTLTIQRTEQRDSAMYRCASSYREREKLFFGSGTQLSVL.

The rearrangement joins TRBV5-1 to TRBJ2-5; TRBD1 matches at 7 bases. The CDR3 runs 16 residues. Germline V CDR1 and CDR2: SGHRS, YFSETQ. V trimming: 5 bases; J trimming: 2 bases; junction bases outside the gene matches: 12. The CDR3 sequence is CASRIVGDRDQETQYF. The CDR3 region has the DNA TGCGCCAGCAGGATTGTTGGAGACAGGGATCAAGAGACCCAGTACTTC.

The chain's CDR3 is CATQGGSNQPQHF. Here the CDR3 DNA reads TGTGCCACCCAGGGAGGGAGCAATCAGCCCCAGCATTTT. The chain recombines TRBV2 with TRBJ1-5; maybe TRBD1 (5 bases). Trimming took 10 bases from V and 1 from J, leaving 11 bases between them. The germline V gene has CDR1 SNHLY and CDR2 FYNNEI. The CDR3 loop spans 13 amino acids.

This chain joins TRBV10-3 and TRBJ1-1, with D tentatively TRBD1 (6 bases). The germline gives CDR1 ENHRY, CDR2 SYGVKD. The CDR3 consists of 15 residues. Trimming removed 6 bases from V and 4 bases from J, with 18 bases in between. The CDR3 nucleotides read TGTGCCATCAGGGACTCACAGGGAATGTCCACTGAAGCTTTCTTT. Translation gives CAIRDSQGMSTEAFF.

The gene calls are TRBV4-2 and TRBJ1-3, with 11 positions matching TRBD1. Germline V gene data show CDR1 as LGHNA and CDR2 as YNFKEQ. The V segment lost 4 bases and the J segment 0 bases; nucleotides outside the gene matches: 5. The CDR3 loop spans 17 amino acids. The DNA of the CDR3 is TGTGCCAGCAGCCGAGTGGGGACAGGGGGCTCTGGAAACACCATATATTTT. It specifies CASSRVGTGGSGNTIYF.

The genes are TRBV5-4 and TRBJ1-6; maybe TRBD1 (5 bases). CDR1 is SGHNT and CDR2 is YYREEE in the germline V gene (reference sequence). This CDR3 spans 15 amino acids. Trimming pared 3 bases from V and 1 base from J, leaving 8 bases between. For the CDR3, the DNA is TGTGCCAGCAGCTCCGCAGGGTCCTATAATTCACCCCTCCACTTT. Its protein is CASSSAGSYNSPLHF.

The genes are TRBV2 and TRBJ1-5; 8 bases align to TRBD1. J was trimmed by 2 bases and V by 5 bases; bases with no gene match: 8. CDR1 SNHLY and CDR2 FYNNEI come from the germline V gene. The CDR3 has 16 residues. DNA of the CDR3: TGTGCCAGCAGTAGGTCCGGGACAGGAGGCAATCAGCCCCAGCATTTT. Translating gives CASSRSGTGGNQPQHF.

This chain connects TRBV11-3 to TRBJ2-7; D is unclear. Germline loops: CDR1 SGHNT, CDR2 YENEEA. V lost 5 bases, J lost 6 bases, and 14 bases lay in between. This CDR3 has 13 residues. The CDR3 region has the DNA TGTGCCAGCAGCCGGGCAGATTTGGGCGAGCAGTACTTC. Its translation is CASSRADLGEQYF.

The V gene is TRBV4-1, the J gene TRBJ2-7; D is perhaps TRBD2 (6 bases). CDR3 length equals 13 residues. The germline gives CDR1 MGHRA, CDR2 YSYEKL. Trimming removed 4 bases from V and 4 bases from J, with 11 bases in between. The CDR3 is CASSRAGTYEQYF. CDR3 DNA: TGCGCCAGCAGCCGGGCTGGGACTTACGAGCAGTACTTC.

CDR3 protein: CAWSVRGVVRNTIYF. CDR3 DNA sequence: TGTGCCTGGAGTGTGAGGGGAGTAGTGAGAAACACCATATATTTT. This chain uses TRBV30 with TRBJ1-3, with D maybe TRBD1 (5 bases). With 0 bases removed from V and 5 bases from J, the gap between germline ends came to 14 bases. CDR3 length equals 15 residues. Germline assignment: CDR1 GTSNPN and CDR2 SVGIG (reference sequence).

The V call is TRBV7-8, the J call TRBJ2-1; D gene ambiguous. Trimming cost V 3 bases and J 10 bases, with 19 bases left between them. Germline V gene lookup returns CDR1 SGHVS and CDR2 FQNEAQ. The CDR3 extends over 15 amino acids. The CDR3 reads CASSFRTAYNGEQFF. For the CDR3, the DNA is TGTGCCAGCAGCTTTAGAACGGCGTACAATGGCGAGCAGTTCTTC.

The chain combines TRBV4-1 with TRBJ2-7; D is possibly TRBD1 or TRBD2 (5 bases each). Trimming took 0 bases from V and 0 from J, leaving 12 bases between them. The V gene's germline CDR1 is MGHRA and CDR2 YSYEKL. The CDR3 is 16 amino acids. CDR3 in DNA: TGCGCCAGCAGCCAAGATCGGGGCGGTAGCTCCTACGAGCAGTACTTC. This codes for CASSQDRGGSSYEQYF.

The CDR3 DNA follows: TGTGCCAGCAGCGTGGCTAGCGGGCCCCAAAGTGAGCAGTTCTTC. Translation: CASSVASGPQSEQFF. The chain employs TRBV9 and TRBJ2-1, with 8 bases aligning to TRBD2. The CDR3 is 15 residues long. V dropped 2 bases and J dropped 9; count of bases not matched to a gene: 10. Germline V gives CDR1 SGDLS, CDR2 YYNGEE.

V usage is TRBV7-2 and J usage is TRBJ2-4, with D maybe TRBD2 (6 bases). Germline lookup yields CDR1 SGHTA and CDR2 FQGNSA. The CDR3 spans 15 residues. Trimming stripped 2 bases from V and 4 bases from J, with 12 bases between. CDR3 protein: CASSLNPGTKNIQYF. CDR3 nucleotide sequence: TGTGCCAGCAGCTTAAACCCAGGGACTAAAAACATTCAGTACTTC.

This clone appeared a few times. V gene TRBV5-1 combines with J gene TRBJ1-5, with D unresolved. V was cut by 1 base and J by 4 bases, with 9 bases left in between. The CDR3 spans 14 residues. Germline CDR1 and CDR2: SGHRS and YFSETQ. CDR3 DNA sequence: TGCGCCAGCAGCTTGAATTTGGGGAATCAGCCCCAGCATTTT. Its protein product is CASSLNLGNQPQHF.

A few counts support this clone. This sequence joins TRBV2 and TRBJ1-4; perhaps TRBD1 as D (5 bases). V was trimmed by 3 bases and J by 4 bases, leaving 9 bases between them. The CDR3 contains 14 residues. Germline V gives CDR1 SNHLY, CDR2 FYNNEI. CDR3 in amino acids: CASSEGRFNEKLFF. DNA of the CDR3: TGTGCCAGCAGTGAGGGACGGTTTAATGAAAAACTGTTTTTT.

The V call is TRBV30, the J call TRBJ2-2; TRBD2 is a possible D gene (5 bases). Trimming left V 3 bases short and J 7 bases short, with 18 bases between. Germline CDR1 reads GTSNPN; CDR2 reads SVGIG (reference sequence). The CDR3 is 15 amino acids. The CDR3 spells CAWRSLREKVGELFF. Written as DNA, the CDR3 is TGTGCCTGGAGATCCTTAAGGGAGAAGGTCGGGGAGCTGTTTTTT.

This sequence joins TRBV5-1 and TRBJ2-2; D is uncertain. V was trimmed by 3 bases and J by 3 bases, leaving 0 bases between them. In germline, CDR1 is SGHRS, CDR2 YFSETQ. CDR3 size: 11 residues. CDR3 loop: CASSYTGELFF. As DNA, the CDR3 is TGCGCCAGCAGCTACACCGGGGAGCTGTTTTTT.

V gene TRBV4-1 combines with J gene TRBJ1-5; TRBD1 agrees at 9 bases. V gave up 4 bases and J gave up 2 bases; unmatched junction bases: 3. Looked up from germline, CDR1 is MGHRA and CDR2 is YSYEKL. The CDR3 extends over 15 amino acids. CDR3 DNA sequence: TGCGCCAGCAGCCTCAGGGACAGGGGCAATCAGCCCCAGCATTTT. This translates into CASSLRDRGNQPQHF.

The chain recombines TRBV5-4 with TRBJ2-3, with D unclear. Germline lookup yields CDR1 SGHNT and CDR2 YYREEE (reference sequence). V lost 4 bases and J 4 bases, leaving 19 bases between the germline ends. The CDR3 length is 16 residues. CDR3 coding DNA: TGTGCCAGCAGCCCGGGCCCAGGAAGCTCCGCAGATACGCAGTATTTT. Translated, it gives CASSPGPGSSADTQYF.

The chain links TRBV11-2 to TRBJ1-2; maybe TRBD1 (5 bases). V was cut by 0 bases and J by 4 bases, with 9 bases left in between. Germline lookup yields CDR1 SGHAT and CDR2 FQNNGV. There are 14 residues in the CDR3. The CDR3 protein is CASSLERGTYGYTF. The CDR3 DNA follows: TGTGCCAGCAGCTTAGAGAGGGGCACCTATGGCTACACCTTC.